Below, 14 T cell receptor beta chains from the same sample are listed, as sequenced in a study of blood T cell repertoires in COVID-19. Clones were read by immunoSEQ multiplex PCR, and TCRdb kept only the in-frame ones, dropping some. This sample yields approximately 150,000 clones, of which 75% to 90% are seen a single time; 18% belongs to the top ten. Sequencing used peripheral blood. The receptors stem from a man aged 50 or older with active or convalescent COVID-19.

The chain combines TRBV2 with TRBJ1-4, with TRBD1 matching over 11 bases. Germline V gene lookup returns CDR1 SNHLY and CDR2 FYNNEI. CDR3 length: 15 amino acids. Germline trimming cut 4 bases from V and 11 bases from J; bases unmatched to any gene: 9. CDR3 nucleotides: TGTGCCAGCAGTGCGGACAGGGGGCCGTTTGACAAACTGTTTTTT. It specifies CASSADRGPFDKLFF.

The chain links TRBV29-1 to TRBJ1-2; D gene ambiguous. Germline V gene lookup returns CDR1 SQVTM and CDR2 ANQGSEA. V lost 7 bases, J lost 2 bases, and 20 bases lay in between. This CDR3 contains 15 residues. CDR3 DNA sequence: TGCAGCGACAAAGTAATAGCATACTCCAACTATGGCTACACCTTC. This gives the protein CSDKVIAYSNYGYTF.

The CDR3 bases are TGTGCCAGCTCACCGGCGAGGGAATCGGGCGAGCAGTACTTC. This gives the protein CASSPARESGEQYF. This chain uses TRBV18 with TRBJ2-7; D might be TRBD2 (5 bases). With 3 bases removed from V and 6 bases from J, the gap between germline ends came to 15 bases. Per germline, CDR1 KGHSH and CDR2 LQKENI. This CDR3 spans 14 amino acids.

The chain combines TRBV10-3 with TRBJ1-2, with TRBD1 identical over 8 bases. This CDR3 has 14 amino acids. V was pared by 6 bases and J by 6 bases, with 9 bases of the junction left unmatched. Germline values: CDR1 ENHRY, CDR2 SYGVKD. CDR3 protein: CAISEGAGGNGYTF. The CDR3 nucleotides read TGTGCCATCAGCGAAGGTGCAGGGGGCAATGGCTACACCTTC.

The chain has TRBV30 and TRBJ1-2; 11 bases are shared with TRBD1. Trimming removed 4 bases from V and 2 bases from J; junction bases left unmatched: 9. In germline, CDR1 is GTSNPN, CDR2 SVGIG (reference sequence). The length of the CDR3 is 16 residues. In nucleotides, the CDR3 is TGTGCCTGGAACCCGGGACAGGGGGTGTGGAACTATGGCTACACCTTC. Translation gives CAWNPGQGVWNYGYTF.

The chain couples TRBV21-1 to TRBJ2-7; the D call in the table, TRBD1, was not verified against the DNA. TRBV21-1 is classified as a pseudogene. CDR3 size: 21 residues. The CDR3, as DNA: TGTGCCAGCAGCAAAAATCCAATAGGGGACAGGGGGCGCCGAGGTTCATACGAGCAGTACTTC. Its protein product is CASSKNPIGDRGRRGSYEQYF.

The chain uses TRBV7-9 and TRBJ1-4; 7 nucleotides match TRBD1. The CDR3 length is 15 residues. V trimming: 7 bases; J trimming: 0 bases; junction bases outside the gene matches: 5. CDR1 and CDR2 (germline): SEHNR, FQNEAQ (reference sequence). Here the CDR3 reads CASNTGAATNEKLFF. The CDR3 DNA follows: TGTGCCAGCAACACAGGGGCCGCAACTAATGAAAAACTGTTTTTT.

The chain links TRBV5-4 to TRBJ2-3; 9 bases map to TRBD2. Germline CDR1 SGHNT, CDR2 YYREEE (reference sequence). CDR3 length: 17 residues. V trimming: 4 bases; J trimming: 1 base; junction bases outside the gene matches: 10. The CDR3 is CASSPGAGLARTDTQYF. CDR3 nucleotides: TGTGCCAGCAGCCCCGGGGCGGGACTAGCTCGCACAGATACGCAGTATTTT. Together with reference TRBV5-4 and TRBJ2-3, the CDR3 gives the full variable domain: ETGVTQSPTHLIKTRGQQVTLRCSSQSGHNTVSWYQQALGQGPQFIFQYYREEENGRGNFPPRFSGLQFPNYSSELNVNALELDDSALYLCASSPGAGLARTDTQYFGPGTRLTVL.

The chain couples TRBV3-1 (or the pseudogene TRBV3-2) to TRBJ1-3; 10 bases fit TRBD1. The germline V gene encodes CDR1 LGHDT and CDR2 YNNKEL (reference sequence). Trimming took 3 bases from V and 3 from J; bases not matched to a gene: 8. CDR3 length equals 17 residues. CDR3 protein: CASSQGTGASSGNTIYF. In DNA, the CDR3 is TGTGCCAGCAGCCAGGGGACAGGGGCCAGCAGTGGAAACACCATATATTTT.

The rearrangement uses TRBV4-1 and TRBJ1-1; D gene unclear. Germline V gene sequence: CDR1 MGHRA, CDR2 YSYEKL. The V end was cut by 0 bases, the J end by 3 bases, with 8 bases between. The CDR3 is made up of 14 amino acids. The CDR3 protein is CASSQEGVYTEAFF. In nucleotides, the CDR3 is TGCGCCAGCAGCCAAGAGGGAGTTTACACTGAAGCTTTCTTT.

This rearrangement joins TRBV29-1 to TRBJ2-3; 8 bases line up with TRBD1. Germline assignment: CDR1 SQVTM and CDR2 ANQGSEA. The trim removed 7 bases at V and 0 bases at J, leaving 6 bases unmatched. The CDR3 loop spans 14 amino acids. CDR3 DNA: TGCAGCGGGTGGGACAGGAGAAGCACAGATACGCAGTATTTT. Protein product: CSGWDRRSTDTQYF.

The rearrangement links TRBV27 to TRBJ1-2; the D gene is possibly TRBD1 (5 bases). Per germline, CDR1 MNHEY and CDR2 SMNVEV (reference sequence). This CDR3 comprises 15 residues. V was shortened by 10 bases and J by 4 bases, with 22 bases between the two germline ends. The CDR3 protein is CAIREGFGGTYGYTF. CDR3 nucleotide sequence: TGTGCCATAAGGGAAGGGTTCGGGGGGACCTATGGCTACACCTTC.

The chain uses TRBV24-1 and TRBJ1-1; possible D gene TRBD1, 5 bases. The CDR3 sequence is 16 residues long. Per the germline V gene, CDR1 is KGHDR and CDR2 is SFDVKD. The V end lost 5 bases, the J end lost 1 base, and 16 bases lay between the germline ends. In nucleotides, the CDR3 is TGTGCCACCAGTGGTCCCGGGAGGGGACGGAACACTGAAGCTTTCTTT. It codes for CATSGPGRGRNTEAFF.

The V gene is TRBV15, the J gene TRBJ2-1; 9 positions agree with TRBD2. Germline CDR1 and CDR2: LNHNV and YYDKDF (reference sequence). V trimming: 0 bases; J trimming: 9 bases; junction bases outside the gene matches: 6. The CDR3 is made up of 15 amino acids. In nucleotides, the CDR3 is TGTGCCACCAGCAGAGATAAGCGGGGGGTGGGTGAGCAGTTCTTC. This gives the protein CATSRDKRGVGEQFF. The full variable domain, completed using reference TRBV15 and TRBJ2-1, is DAMVIQNPRYQVTQFGKPVTLSCSQTLNHNVMYWYQQKSSQAPKLLFHYYDKDFNNEADTPDNFQSRRPNTSFCFLDIRSPGLGDTAMYLCATSRDKRGVGEQFFGPGTRLTVL.